A selection of T cell receptor beta chains follows, all from one sample in a study of blood T cell repertoires in COVID-19. Clones were sequenced by immunoSEQ multiplex PCR, and TCRdb holds only the in-frame ones, with some missing. This sample has 330,000 or so clones, with 92% found just once. The sequencing input was PBMCs or T cells enriched from blood (not recorded which). All receptors come from a woman aged 30 to 39 who had recovered from COVID-19. CDR3s include the opening cysteine and the closing phenylalanine or tryptophan. A D gene is named only where the DNA matches it firmly. Size values are once, few and many counts, or a class for expanded clones, and some rows have none.

d_gene	abundance	v_gene	j_gene	CDR3nt	CDR3aa
TRBD2	-	TRBV4-3	TRBJ2-5	TGCGCCAGCAGCCCGAGTAGAGCGGGAGGGGAGACCCAGTACTTC	CASSPSRAGGETQYF
TRBD2	-	TRBV4-1	TRBJ2-2	TGCGCCAGCAGCCCTACGATGAGCGGGAGATATGAGGACACCGGGGAGCTGTTTTTT	CASSPTMSGRYEDTGELFF
-	once	TRBV28	TRBJ2-2	TGTGCCAGCAGTTTGTCTCTCCCCCCCGGGGAGCTGTTTTTT	CASSLSLPPGELFF
TRBD2	-	TRBV18	TRBJ2-1	TGTGCCAGCTCATTTTCCGGGACTAGGGGCAATGAGCAGTTCTTC	CASSFSGTRGNEQFF
TRBD1	-	TRBV6-1	TRBJ1-5	TGTGCCAGCAGTGAGACAGGGCTGAGCAATCAGCCCCAGCATTTT	CASSETGLSNQPQHF
TRBD2	-	TRBV7-3	TRBJ2-3	TGTGCCAGCAGTTCAGAGACTAGCGCTTCCACAGATACGCAGTATTTT	CASSSETSASTDTQYF
TRBD1	-	TRBV4-1	TRBJ2-7	TGCGCCAGCAGCCAAGGGGTCGGGACAGGGGTCTACGAGCAGTACTTC	CASSQGVGTGVYEQYF
-	-	TRBV7-3	TRBJ2-2	TGTGCCAGCAGCCCCAGCGGAGTCACCGGGGAGCTGTTTTTT	CASSPSGVTGELFF
TRBD1	-	TRBV12-3/TRBV12-4	TRBJ1-6	TGTGCCAGCAGCCCGGGACAGGGATTACCCCTCCACTTT	CASSPGQGLPLHF
-	-	TRBV5-4	TRBJ2-1	TGTGCCAGCAGCGGAGCCGGCAATGAGCAGTTCTTC	CASSGAGNEQFF
-	-	TRBV5-4	TRBJ2-2	TGTGCCAGCAGCTTGGTTGGCAGGAACACCGGGGAGCTGTTTTTT	CASSLVGRNTGELFF
-	-	TRBV7-3	TRBJ1-1	TGTGCCAGCAGCTTACAGGTGAACACTGAAGCTTTCTTT	CASSLQVNTEAFF
-	-	TRBV29-1	TRBJ2-2	TGCAGCGTTGAGCCCGGGACTTCCGGCGGGGAGCTGTTTTTT	CSVEPGTSGGELFF
-	-	TRBV29-1	TRBJ2-7	TGCAGCGCCAGCCCTATCCCGGCGGTATCCTTGGCCGAGCAGTACTTC	CSASPIPAVSLAEQYF
-	-	TRBV7-3	TRBJ2-2	TGTGCCAGCAGCTTAAACGGCAGGGGATCCGGGGAGCTGTTTTTT	CASSLNGRGSGELFF
-	-	TRBV5-8	TRBJ1-2	TGTGCCAGCAGCTTACCGGGCCGAGGGTACTATGGCTACACCTTC	CASSLPGRGYYGYTF
TRBD1	-	TRBV13	TRBJ2-3	TGTGCCAGCAGCCCTGGGACAGGGGCAGATACGCAGTATTTT	CASSPGTGADTQYF
TRBD1	-	TRBV7-2	TRBJ1-3	TGTGCCAGCAGCGTTTCCGGGACAGCCTCTGGAAACACCATATATTTT	CASSVSGTASGNTIYF
-	-	TRBV15	TRBJ2-2	TGTGCCACCAGCAACAGAGTGGGGACAATTGAAGACACCGGGGAGCTGTTTTTT	CATSNRVGTIEDTGELFF
TRBD2	-	TRBV28	TRBJ2-1	TGTGCCAGCAGCAGCGGGACTAGCGGGAAAAATGAGCAGTTCTTC	CASSSGTSGKNEQFF
-	-	TRBV7-8	TRBJ2-7	TGTGCCAGCAGCCCTCTAGTGTTCGAGCAGTACTTC	CASSPLVFEQYF
-	-	TRBV4-1	TRBJ2-7	TGCGCCAGCAGCCAAGAAGCGGCCGCAACCTCCTACGAGCAGTACTTC	CASSQEAAATSYEQYF
-	-	TRBV7-7	TRBJ1-1	TGTGCTAGCAGCTTAGGTCCGGGACATCAGAACACTGAAGCTTTCTTT	CASSLGPGHQNTEAFF
TRBD1	-	TRBV7-9	TRBJ1-2	TGTGCCAGCAGCTACGGACAGGGACCTATGAGGGGCTACACCTTC	CASSYGQGPMRGYTF
TRBD1	few	TRBV6-2/TRBV6-3	TRBJ1-5	TGTGCCAGCAGTCAACAGGGGGGAGGACAGCCCCAGCATTTT	CASSQQGGGQPQHF
-	-	TRBV11-3	TRBJ2-1	TGTGCCAGCAGCGCCAAGTATCGGAGCAATGAGCAGTTCTTC	CASSAKYRSNEQFF
-	-	TRBV9	TRBJ1-1	TGTGCCAGCAGCGCTTTCCGGGAGACGAACACTGAAGCTTTCTTT	CASSAFRETNTEAFF
-	-	TRBV27	TRBJ1-2	TGTGCCAGCAGTTCGTGGCAGGGGACTGGCTACACCTTC	CASSSWQGTGYTF
TRBD2	-	TRBV7-2	TRBJ2-7	TGTGCCAGCAGCCTTGGACTAGCGGAATACGAGCAGTACTTC	CASSLGLAEYEQYF
TRBD2	once	TRBV6-2/TRBV6-3	TRBJ2-3	TGTGCCAGCAGTCCGGTATACGGGGGGGCCGAGGAAGATACGCAGTATTTT	CASSPVYGGAEEDTQYF
-	-	TRBV4-2	TRBJ2-1	TGTGCCAGCAGCCAAGACTTTTTAGGACTAAATTCAAATGAGCAGTTCTTC	CASSQDFLGLNSNEQFF
-	-	TRBV18	TRBJ1-1	TGTGCCAGCTCACCAGTCCCCCGAGGCACTGAAGCTTTCTTT	CASSPVPRGTEAFF
TRBD1	-	TRBV7-3	TRBJ1-1	TGTGCCAGCAGCATACAGGGGGCGGTTAGCACTGAAGCTTTCTTT	CASSIQGAVSTEAFF
TRBD1	-	TRBV5-1	TRBJ1-2	TGCGCCAGCAGCCCGGGGCCGGACAGGAGTTGGGGCTACACCTTC	CASSPGPDRSWGYTF
TRBD1	once	TRBV15	TRBJ2-7	TGTGCCACCAGCAGAGATCGGACAGGGTCCCACGAGCAGTACTTC	CATSRDRTGSHEQYF
TRBD1	-	TRBV5-1	TRBJ2-1	TGCGCCAGCAGCTTGGTTATGACAGGGACCGATGAGCAGTTCTTC	CASSLVMTGTDEQFF